This TCR beta chain was observed in a study of long-term antiretroviral therapy in people with HIV. The germline V gene encodes CDR1 SGHVS and CDR2 FNYEAQ. J lost 3 bases, V lost 1 base, and 8 bases had no gene match. The CDR3 consists of 16 residues. No donor had fewer than one pre-ART PBMC sample or fewer than two post-ART PBMC samples. In the United States, treatment was given to all participants with HIV. This clone has just one count. Version v3.0 of the immunoSEQ assay ran at survey level. Generated by immunoSEQ multiplex PCR, the TCRdb table keeps only in-frame clones and is missing some. There are tens of thousands of clones in the sample; about 97% occur only once, and approximately 2.9% lies in the top ten.

The chain joins TRBV7-6 to TRBJ1-1, with 7 bases identical to TRBD1. The sequencing here drew on unsorted PBMCs, taken 6.9 years after starting antiretroviral therapy. The receptor was derived from a young man with HIV. The CDR3 protein is CASSLGQGVVYTEAFF. The CDR3 region has the DNA TGTGCCAGCAGCTTAGGGCAGGGGGTCGTGTACACTGAAGCTTTCTTT.